This T cell receptor beta chain was sequenced in a study of cytomegalovirus exposure and HLA in healthy donors. Findings of the study overall: 150 or so TCR beta chains were listed as cytomegalovirus-associated. A later analysis linked a missense variant in DCLRE1C to the trimming of TCR beta V and J genes.

This CDR3 comprises 12 residues. Germline V lookup: CDR1 KGHSH, CDR2 LQKENI. The V end was cut by 1 base, the J end by 8 bases, with 8 bases between. The PCR used 60 Vbeta and 13 Jbeta primers. The repertoire was sequenced with immunoSEQ multiplex PCR; TCRdb's copy has only in-frame clones and lacks some. The sample lists 150,000 to 200,000 clones, about 80% occurring once. Healthy bone marrow donors made up the donor group. In the case of this clone: Antigen specificity is unknown.

V and J are TRBV18 and TRBJ1-2; no definite D call. The sequencing input was PBMCs. This TCR derives from a woman aged 40 to 49 in good health and CMV-seronegative. CDR3 sequence reads: CASSPLEEGYTF. CDR3 coding DNA: TGTGCCAGCTCACCACTCGAGGAAGGCTACACCTTC.